This T cell receptor (beta chain) appears in the sequencing data of a study of T-cell reconstitution after alpha-beta-depleted transplantation in children. For TCRbeta, the library was prepared with unique molecular identifiers. TCRdb analysed the PCR reads with MiXCR anew, one entry per CDR3 protein. The sample consists of some 460,000 distinct CDR3 sequences, around 16% of them appearing once. Germline V lookup: CDR1 KGHSH, CDR2 LQKENI. The CDR3 spans 14 residues. The V end lost 6 bases, the J end lost 5 bases, and 17 bases lay between the germline ends. This clonotype was found a few times. This clonotype originated in a boy in the first two years of life who had a stem cell transplant for Wiskott-Aldrich syndrome, so the T cells may come from the graft donor. The chain uses TRBV18 and TRBJ2-7; D is uncertain. Sample: PBMCs, mostly from graft donor cells, taken 360 days after TCRalphabeta/CD19-depleted stem cell transplant. This CDR3 is CASSPLGFWNEQYF. The CDR3 region has the DNA TGTGCCAGCTCTCCTCTAGGGTTTTGGAACGAGCAGTACTTC.